Following are 9 T cell receptor beta chains from one sample sequenced in a study of shared clonotypes between healthy human individuals. The assay was immunoSEQ multiplex PCR, and TCRdb's table has in-frame clones only and misses some. The table has some 1 million clones, more than 65% seen once. The material sequenced was memory CD4+ T cells sorted from blood. The sample's subset: CD45RA-negative fraction. These receptor sequences come from a man aged 18 to 30 in good health.

This clone was seen more than once but under ten times. Other DNA sequences of this sample code for an identical CDR3. This sequence joins TRBV7-2 and TRBJ2-7, with TRBD2 matching 8 bases. The trim removed 1 base at V and 0 bases at J, leaving 2 bases unmatched. Germline CDR1 is SGHTA and CDR2 is FQGNSA. This CDR3 contains 15 residues. For the CDR3, the DNA is TGTGCCAGCAGCTTAGATGGGACTAGCTCCTACGAGCAGTACTTC. It is translated as CASSLDGTSSYEQYF.

The V gene is TRBV9, the J gene TRBJ2-5; 9 bases agree with TRBD1. Germline V gene data show CDR1 as SGDLS and CDR2 as YYNGEE. The CDR3 totals 15 residues. J lost 4 bases, V lost 3 bases, and 7 bases had no gene match. The DNA for the CDR3 is TGTGCCAGCAGCGCGACCGGGACAGGGCCAGAGACCCAGTACTTC. Translation gives CASSATGTGPETQYF. Full variable domain (remainder filled in from reference TRBV9 and TRBJ2-5): DSGVTQTPKHLITATGQRVTLRCSPRSGDLSVYWYQQSLDQGLQFLIQYYNGEERAKGNILERFSAQQFPDLHSELNLSSLELGDSALYFCASSATGTGPETQYFGPGTRLLVL.

V gene TRBV6-5 combines with J gene TRBJ1-4; no reliable D call. From germline, CDR1 is MNHEY and CDR2 SVGAGI. V was trimmed by 8 bases and J by 1 base, leaving 11 bases between them. The CDR3 consists of 14 residues. The CDR3 sequence is CASGEGGTNEKLFF. The CDR3 nucleotides are TGTGCCAGCGGTGAGGGTGGAACTAATGAAAAACTGTTTTTT.

This clone has a handful of counts. This chain links TRBV5-1 with TRBJ1-6; D unresolved. This CDR3 comprises 15 residues. Germline CDR1 reads SGHRS; CDR2 reads YFSETQ. V lost 2 bases and J lost 10, with 16 bases in between. CDR3 sequence (DNA): TGCGCCAGCAGCTTAGCCGAGGGAAGGGTGTCACCCCTCCACTTT. It encodes CASSLAEGRVSPLHF.

Of note for this clone: In the same sample, other DNA sequences code for this CDR3. The chain carries TRBV28 and TRBJ2-7, with D possibly TRBD2 on 6 matching bases. V lost 2 bases and J 2 bases, leaving 7 bases between the germline ends. CDR1 is MDHEN, CDR2 SYDVKM, per germline. This CDR3 comprises 13 residues. The CDR3 region has the DNA TGTGCCAGCAGTTTAGGCGGGACCTACGAGCAGTACTTC. It is translated as CASSLGGTYEQYF.

As for this clone: In the same sample, other DNA sequences code for this CDR3. The chain has TRBV5-1 and TRBJ2-5; TRBD1 matches 8 bases. Trimming removed 4 bases from V and 4 bases from J; junction bases left unmatched: 3. Germline values: CDR1 SGHRS, CDR2 YFSETQ. The CDR3 is 13 residues long. Here the CDR3 DNA reads TGCGCCAGCAGCCCTGGACAGGGAGAGACCCAGTACTTC. Its translation is CASSPGQGETQYF.

Points on this clone: Within the sample, other DNA sequences also encode this same CDR3. The V call is TRBV18, the J call TRBJ2-5; D unresolved. The CDR3 runs to 13 residues. V lost 3 bases and J 4 bases, leaving 9 bases between the germline ends. Germline lookup yields CDR1 KGHSH and CDR2 LQKENI. CDR3 protein: CASSPLGRETQYF. CDR3 sequence (DNA): TGTGCCAGCTCACCTCTGGGTCGAGAGACCCAGTACTTC.

The chain couples TRBV14 to TRBJ1-3; D is uncertain. Germline V CDR1 and CDR2: SGHDN, FVKESK. With 1 base removed from V and 4 bases from J, the gap between germline ends came to 11 bases. This CDR3 is 15 amino acids long. In DNA form, the CDR3 reads TGTGCCAGCAGCCAAGGGACCGCCTGGGGAAACACCATATATTTT. This sequence encodes CASSQGTAWGNTIYF. Full variable domain (outside the CDR3, taken from reference TRBV14 and TRBJ1-3): EAGVTQFPSHSVIEKGQTVTLRCDPISGHDNLYWYRRVMGKEIKFLLHFVKESKQDESGMPNNRFLAERTGGTYSTLKVQPAELEDSGVYFCASSQGTAWGNTIYFGEGSWLTVV.

The V and J genes are TRBV5-1 and TRBJ2-5, with 15 positions matching TRBD2. The CDR3 covers 15 residues. Germline V gene sequence: CDR1 SGHRS, CDR2 YFSETQ. Trimming cost V 4 bases and J 5 bases; bases outside gene matches: 3. CDR3 DNA: TGCGCCAGCAGCCTAGGGACTAGCGGGAGGGAGACCCAGTACTTC. Translated: CASSLGTSGRETQYF.